This T cell receptor beta chain was recovered during a study of T cell clusters in autoimmune cytopenias. Study-wide findings and caveats: Compared with active autoimmune hepatitis patients, healthy donors showed 2.5 to 3-fold more exclusive TRB clusters.

One tube held mixed TRB-A and TRB-B primer pools for touch-down PCR. TCRdb re-called the multiplex PCR reads; one entry per CDR3 protein, DNA not given. This sample carries about 8,300 distinct CDR3 sequences, with over 3% going to the ten biggest clones. Each sample's input was 250 to 300 ng genomic DNA, 35,000 to 40,000 genome equivalents. Concerning this clonotype: Antigen specificity is unknown.

From germline, CDR1 is SGHRS and CDR2 YFSETQ. CDR3 length: 15 amino acids. Material for sequencing was peripheral blood. The chain employs TRBV5-1 and TRBJ2-3; TCRdb outputs TRBD1, but without DNA this stays unchecked. This clonotype originated in a human donor with an autoimmune cytopenia or autoimmune hepatitis (not recorded which). CDR3 sequence: CASSRGQGGTDTQYF.